Each of the 21 T cell receptor beta chains below was sequenced from the same sample in a study of blood T cell repertoires in COVID-19. Profiling relied on immunoSEQ multiplex PCR, and the TCRdb table lists in-frame clones only, not all of them. The data hold over 60,000 clones, with about 83% observed a single time. Material: peripheral blood. The receptors originated from a man aged 50-59 years with COVID-19, enrolled during active disease.

This chain links TRBV5-1 with TRBJ1-6, with 7 bases lining up with TRBD1. After removal of 4 bases from V and 10 bases from J, the junction contained 11 bases not matched to a gene. The CDR3 is made up of 15 amino acids. Germline CDR1 SGHRS, CDR2 YFSETQ. The CDR3 DNA reads as TGCGCCAGCAGCCGTGGGGTAGGGGGCAGATCACCCCTCCACTTT. Translated, it gives CASSRGVGGRSPLHF.

The rearrangement joins TRBV28 to TRBJ2-7, with 13 bases identical to TRBD2. This CDR3 is 17 amino acids long. V dropped 0 bases and J dropped 6; count of bases not matched to a gene: 8. In germline, CDR1 is MDHEN, CDR2 SYDVKM. The CDR3 spells CASSLWALAGGPGEQYF. In nucleotides, the CDR3 is TGTGCCAGCAGTTTATGGGCACTAGCGGGAGGGCCAGGCGAGCAGTACTTC.

The V and J genes are TRBV3-1 (or the pseudogene TRBV3-2) and TRBJ2-7; 7 nucleotides line up with TRBD1. J lost 2 bases, V lost 4 bases, and 14 bases had no gene match. The CDR3 runs 17 residues. Per germline, CDR1 LGHDT and CDR2 YNNKEL (reference sequence). CDR3 sequence (DNA): TGTGCCAGCAGCCGGCTTGTTACAGGGGCCTCTACCTACGAGCAGTACTTC. Its protein is CASSRLVTGASTYEQYF.

V usage is TRBV2 and J usage is TRBJ1-1; D is unresolved. The germline V gene has CDR1 SNHLY and CDR2 FYNNEI. The CDR3 loop spans 15 amino acids. V was pared by 1 base and J by 1 base, with 10 bases between. The CDR3 sequence is CASSEGFGSNTEAFF. The CDR3 bases are TGTGCCAGCAGTGAAGGATTCGGGTCGAACACTGAAGCTTTCTTT.

The chain uses TRBV7-8 and TRBJ1-4; 9 bases fit TRBD1. Germline values: CDR1 SGHVS, CDR2 FQNEAQ. Trimming took 5 bases from V and 8 from J; bases not matched to a gene: 9. This CDR3 region has 15 residues. The CDR3 protein is CASSAAGTGPEKLFF. CDR3 DNA: TGTGCCAGCAGCGCCGCCGGGACAGGGCCAGAAAAACTGTTTTTT.

This chain uses TRBV7-9 with TRBJ1-2, with a possible D match to TRBD1 (6 bases). Trimming shortened V by 1 base and J by 2 bases, and 11 bases separated the two germline ends. This CDR3 spans 15 amino acids. The germline V gene encodes CDR1 SEHNR and CDR2 FQNEAQ (reference sequence). CDR3 in amino acids: CASSLGPGANYGYTF. The CDR3 bases are TGTGCCAGCAGCTTAGGGCCAGGGGCGAACTATGGCTACACCTTC.

This chain joins TRBV20-1 and TRBJ2-7, with a possible D match to TRBD2 (5 bases). The germline V gene has CDR1 DFQATT and CDR2 SNEGSKA (reference sequence). The V end was cut by 3 bases, the J end by 0 bases, with 9 bases between. The CDR3 loop spans 13 amino acids. The CDR3 DNA is TGCAGTGCTAGTATTCTAGCCTCCTACGAGCAGTACTTC. This sequence encodes CSASILASYEQYF.

V gene TRBV3-1 (or the pseudogene TRBV3-2) combines with J gene TRBJ2-7, with TRBD2 matching 8 bases. Germline V gene lookup returns CDR1 LGHDT and CDR2 YNNKEL (reference sequence). The trim removed 1 base at V and 0 bases at J, leaving 5 bases unmatched. The CDR3 contains 16 residues. In DNA, the CDR3 is TGTGCCAGCAGCCAAGGAGTGGGGACTAGCTCCTACGAGCAGTACTTC. As protein: CASSQGVGTSSYEQYF.

The chain combines TRBV10-3 with TRBJ2-3, with D unclear. V lost 0 bases to trimming and J lost 7 bases, with 14 bases between them. CDR3 length equals 15 residues. CDR1 and CDR2 from the germline V gene are ENHRY and SYGVKD. The CDR3 spells CAISESSGQPNTQYF. CDR3 sequence (DNA): TGTGCCATCAGTGAGTCGAGTGGGCAGCCTAATACGCAGTATTTT.

The CDR3 nucleotides are TGTGCCAGTACCACATTGCCCGGGGGGGGGTGGCAGTTCTTC. This translates into CASTTLPGGGWQFF. The genes are TRBV19 and TRBJ2-1; 8 bases fit TRBD2. Germline V gene sequence: CDR1 LNHDA, CDR2 SQIVND (reference sequence). The trim removed 7 bases at V and 12 bases at J, leaving 14 bases unmatched. This CDR3 has 14 amino acids.

The J gene is TRBJ2-1, the V gene TRBV7-2, with 7 bases identical to TRBD1. The CDR3 is made up of 15 amino acids. Losses at the gene ends were 5 bases for V and 3 bases for J; bases not matched to a gene: 7. CDR1 is SGHTA and CDR2 is FQGNSA in the germline V gene. CDR3: CASSTRQGNYNEQFF. In DNA form, the CDR3 reads TGTGCCAGCAGCACCCGACAGGGAAACTACAATGAGCAGTTCTTC.

V gene TRBV28 combines with J gene TRBJ1-2; 9 nucleotides match TRBD1. CDR1 MDHEN and CDR2 SYDVKM come from the germline V gene. V shed 6 bases, J shed 7 bases, and the junction held 6 bases outside the gene matches. The CDR3 has 13 residues. CDR3 DNA: TGTGCCAGCAGATCGGGACAGGGAGGTGGCTACACCTTC. Encoded protein: CASRSGQGGGYTF.

This chain links TRBV18 with TRBJ2-3; a possible D gene is TRBD2 (5 bases). V gave up 1 base and J gave up 0 bases, with 5 bases separating them. The CDR3 extends over 14 amino acids. The germline V gene encodes CDR1 KGHSH and CDR2 LQKENI. CDR3 coding DNA: TGTGCCAGCTCACCACTAGCGAGCACAGATACGCAGTATTTT. Its protein product is CASSPLASTDTQYF. Together with reference TRBV18 and TRBJ2-3, the CDR3 gives the full variable domain: NAGVMQNPRHLVRRRGQEARLRCSPMKGHSHVYWYRQLPEEGLKFMVYLQKENIIDESGMPKERFSAEFPKEGPSILRIQQVVRGDSAAYFCASSPLASTDTQYFGPGTRLTVL.

The V gene is TRBV7-6, the J gene TRBJ2-3; TRBD1 is a possible D gene (6 bases). Germline lookup yields CDR1 SGHVS and CDR2 FNYEAQ. The CDR3 contains 16 residues. V lost 2 bases, J lost 1 base, and 13 bases lay in between. The DNA for the CDR3 is TGTGCCAGCAGCTTAATGCAACCAGGGGGCACAGATACGCAGTATTTT. Protein product: CASSLMQPGGTDTQYF.

The J gene is TRBJ2-7, the V gene TRBV6-1; 10 bases are shared with TRBD1. Germline trimming cut 0 bases from V and 3 bases from J; bases unmatched to any gene: 11. This CDR3 has 18 amino acids. CDR1 and CDR2 (germline): MNHNS, SASEGT. CDR3 loop: CASSEALRDRGLGYEQYF. The DNA of the CDR3 is TGTGCCAGCAGTGAAGCGCTTCGGGACAGGGGTTTGGGCTACGAGCAGTACTTC.

The chain is built from TRBV6-5 and TRBJ1-6, with a tentative D call TRBD1 (5 bases). Germline V CDR1 and CDR2: MNHEY, SVGAGI. The CDR3 sequence is 13 residues long. V lost 8 bases and J lost 7, with 12 bases in between. CDR3 nucleotides: TGTGCCAGCCTCCGGGGGAAGAATTCACCCCTCCACTTT. Translation gives CASLRGKNSPLHF.

This clone was recorded once. V and J are TRBV7-2 and TRBJ2-1; no clear D gene. Trimming removed 1 base at V and 4 bases at J, with 5 bases between. This CDR3 has 13 residues. Germline assignment: CDR1 SGHTA and CDR2 FQGNSA. The CDR3, as DNA: TGTGCCAGCAGCTTAGTACTTTACAATGAGCAGTTCTTC. Its protein product is CASSLVLYNEQFF.

In DNA, the CDR3 is TGCGCCAGCAGCCAAGGGACAGGGAACTATGGCTACACCTTC. Translating gives CASSQGTGNYGYTF. The V gene is TRBV4-3, the J gene TRBJ1-2, with 8 bases that match TRBD1. V dropped 1 base and J dropped 2; count of bases not matched to a gene: 0. The CDR3 loop spans 14 amino acids. Germline V gene data show CDR1 as LGHNA and CDR2 as YSLEER.

This clone was seen a few times. V usage is TRBV29-1 and J usage is TRBJ1-1; TRBD1 matches at 7 bases. CDR3 length: 12 amino acids. The V gene's germline CDR1 is SQVTM and CDR2 ANQGSEA. With 3 bases clipped from V and 5 bases from J, the junction kept 3 bases outside the gene matches. The CDR3 reads CSVDRGATEAFF. For the CDR3, the DNA is TGCAGCGTTGACAGGGGGGCGACTGAAGCTTTCTTT.

A single count supports this clone. The chain combines TRBV27 with TRBJ2-7, with 8 nucleotides matching TRBD1. This CDR3 spans 14 amino acids. Trimming at V came to 10 bases and at J to 6 bases, leaving 14 bases not matched to a gene. Germline-derived CDR1 and CDR2 are MNHEY and SMNVEV (reference sequence). This CDR3 is CATGTGQGWVEQYF. CDR3 DNA: TGTGCCACCGGAACAGGACAGGGATGGGTCGAGCAGTACTTC.

This rearrangement joins TRBV6-1 to TRBJ2-3, with 8 bases identical to TRBD2. In germline, CDR1 is MNHNS, CDR2 SASEGT. CDR3 length: 16 amino acids. V lost 4 bases to trimming and J lost 0 bases; unmatched junction nucleotides: 6. The CDR3 DNA reads as TGTGCCAGCAGTGCCACTAGCGGATCTAGCACAGATACGCAGTATTTT. It translates to CASSATSGSSTDTQYF.